These 31 T cell receptor beta chains were sequenced from one sample in a study of CXCR3-negative and CXCR3-positive naive CD8 T cells. Study findings and constraints: Naive cells positive for CXCR3 carried more hydrophobic TRB CDR3s than CXCR3-negative ones.

No cognate antigen is known for these TCRs. Carrying UMI labels, the TRB cDNA libraries were prepared through 5' RACE. TCRdb reprocessed the 5' RACE reads and stores each CDR3 protein as one record, lacking DNA. This specimen shows some 150,000 distinct CDR3 sequences; the ten leading clones hold approximately 0.46%. Sequenced material: naive CXCR3+ CD8+ T cells from blood. Subset described: CD45RO-CCR7+CD27+CD95- naive CD8+ T cells expressing CXCR3 (TNR3+). The receptors originated from a human donor in good health. Some clones in this sample may be carry-over from other donors' samples.

This chain connects TRBV5-6 to TRBJ2-7; the TRBD1 assignment by TCRdb is unverifiable without DNA. CDR1 is SGHDT, CDR2 YYEEEE, per germline. The CDR3 is made up of 14 amino acids. Here the CDR3 reads CASSLGMGDYEQYF.

The chain joins TRBV20-1 to TRBJ1-2; TCRdb's assignment of TRBD1 cannot be checked, as there is no DNA. Per germline, CDR1 DFQATT and CDR2 SNEGSKA (reference sequence). The CDR3 has 15 amino acids. CDR3 sequence reads: CSASWSRDRGHGYTF.

The chain carries TRBV19 and TRBJ1-6; as DNA is missing, the TRBD1 call by TCRdb cannot be tested. In germline, CDR1 is LNHDA, CDR2 SQIVND (reference sequence). The CDR3 spans 15 residues. CDR3 amino acids: CASSVTTGVSSPLHF.

The chain combines TRBV7-9 with TRBJ2-7; the D call from TCRdb, TRBD2, cannot be confirmed without DNA. Per the germline V gene, CDR1 is SEHNR and CDR2 is FQNEAQ (reference sequence). This CDR3 contains 13 residues. The CDR3 sequence is CAGGGTVTYEQYF.

The chain employs TRBV7-9 and TRBJ2-3; the TCRdb D gene call, TRBD1, has no DNA to confirm it. The CDR3 length is 15 residues. Germline V lookup: CDR1 SEHNR, CDR2 FQNEAQ (reference sequence). CDR3 protein: CASSDQGEGTDTQYF.

The gene calls are TRBV7-9 and TRBJ2-3; TCRdb lists TRBD1, though no DNA is available to test this call. Germline V CDR1 and CDR2: SEHNR, FQNEAQ (reference sequence). This CDR3 has 13 residues. The chain's CDR3 is CASSSRDADTQYF.

The chain uses TRBV13 and TRBJ2-1; the D call of TRBD1 rests on TCRdb alone, since no DNA is present to check it. The CDR3 runs to 11 residues. The germline V gene has CDR1 PRHDT and CDR2 FYEKMQ (reference sequence). This chain's CDR3 is CASTGGTKQFF.

This chain uses TRBV12-3 or TRBV12-4 with TRBJ1-2. The CDR3 has 14 residues. CDR3 protein: CASSPGEGNYGYTF.

The chain uses TRBV4-3 and TRBJ1-1; lacking DNA, the TRBD1 call made by TCRdb goes unchecked. CDR1 is LGHNA and CDR2 is YSLEER in the germline V gene. CDR3 size: 15 residues. The CDR3 spells CASSPWGEIRAEAFF.

The V gene is TRBV12-3 or TRBV12-4, the J gene TRBJ2-2. This CDR3 has 16 residues. The CDR3 here is CASSLVRPEGTGELFF.

The chain uses TRBV12-3 or TRBV12-4 and TRBJ2-3; the D call from TCRdb, TRBD1, cannot be confirmed without DNA. CDR3 size: 14 residues. CDR3 region: CASNPGQGFDTQYF.

This chain links TRBV6-5 with TRBJ2-1; TCRdb picks TRBD2, but there is no DNA to check that call. The CDR3 loop spans 16 amino acids. The germline CDR1 and CDR2 sequences are MNHEY and SVGAGI. The CDR3 reads CASSLQTSGPYNEQFF.

V and J are TRBV12-3 or TRBV12-4 and TRBJ1-2. The CDR3 length is 11 residues. CDR3 region: CASNDKSGYTF.

This chain links TRBV6-5 with TRBJ2-1; TCRdb picks TRBD1, but there is no DNA to check that call. The CDR3 covers 13 residues. Germline CDR1 MNHEY, CDR2 SVGAGI. The CDR3 is CASSYRPGVEEFF.

The chain uses TRBV12-5 and TRBJ2-1; TCRdb calls TRBD2, which cannot be checked without DNA. The CDR3 is 15 residues long. Germline CDR1 reads LGHNT; CDR2 reads FRNRAP. CDR3 sequence reads: CASGLLAGALWEQFF.

The CDR3 here is CASSNTGSMNEKLFF. The V call is TRBV7-2, the J call TRBJ1-4; absent DNA, TCRdb's TRBD1 call cannot be checked. The CDR3 length is 15 residues. The germline V gene has CDR1 SGHTA and CDR2 FQGNSA.

This sequence joins TRBV7-9 and TRBJ2-5; the D call from TCRdb, TRBD2, cannot be confirmed without DNA. The CDR3 totals 14 residues. CDR1 and CDR2 (germline): SEHNR, FQNEAQ (reference sequence). CDR3: CASSLIGEMETQYF.

The gene calls are TRBV7-3 and TRBJ2-1; no DNA is available, so the TRBD2 call from TCRdb remains unchecked. Germline assignment: CDR1 SGHTA and CDR2 FQGTGA. The CDR3 length is 17 residues. The CDR3 reads CASSLLGGARSYNEQFF.

The V and J genes are TRBV14 and TRBJ1-2. This CDR3 has 14 amino acids. Germline loops: CDR1 SGHDN, CDR2 FVKESK. This CDR3 is CASSQGRGPYGYTF.

The rearrangement joins TRBV29-1 to TRBJ2-1; checking the TCRdb D call of TRBD1 is not possible without DNA. The germline V gene encodes CDR1 SQVTM and CDR2 ANQGSEA. This CDR3 region has 16 residues. CDR3 region: CSLVPLSGVTYNEQFF.

The chain has TRBV25-1 and TRBJ2-3; no DNA is available, so the TRBD1 call from TCRdb remains unchecked. The CDR3 is 17 amino acids. Germline V gene lookup returns CDR1 MGHDK and CDR2 SYGVNS. The CDR3 sequence is CASSAPFAGAPPDTQYF.

The rearrangement links TRBV24-1 to TRBJ2-7; with no DNA, the TCRdb D assignment of TRBD1 cannot be verified. Germline assignment: CDR1 KGHDR and CDR2 SFDVKD. This CDR3 has 15 amino acids. CDR3 residues: CATSDNTGGAGEQYF.

This rearrangement joins TRBV28 to TRBJ2-1; the TCRdb call, TRBD1, lacks DNA for checking. Germline loops: CDR1 MDHEN, CDR2 SYDVKM. The CDR3 loop spans 12 amino acids. CDR3 region: CASSPQGAEQFF.

This rearrangement joins TRBV28 to TRBJ2-2; the D call of TRBD2 rests on TCRdb alone, since no DNA is present to check it. From germline, CDR1 is MDHEN and CDR2 SYDVKM. This CDR3 has 18 residues. The CDR3 reads CASSRPPGLAGETGELFF. The variable domain in full, completed from reference TRBV28 and TRBJ2-2, reads DVKVTQSSRYLVKRTGEKVFLECVQDMDHENMFWYRQDPGLGLRLIYFSYDVKMKEKGDIPEGYSVSREKKERFSLILESASTNQTSMYLCASSRPPGLAGETGELFFGEGSRLTVL.

The CDR3 reads CASSRGLAVYQETQYF. This rearrangement joins TRBV11-2 to TRBJ2-5; the TRBD2 assignment by TCRdb is unverifiable without DNA. The CDR3 covers 16 residues. CDR1 and CDR2 from the germline V gene are SGHAT and FQNNGV. The variable domain in full, with the rest retrieved from reference TRBV11-2 and TRBJ2-5, is EAGVAQSPRYKIIEKRQSVAFWCNPISGHATLYWYQQILGQGPKLLIQFQNNGVVDDSQLPKDRFSAERLKGVDSTLKIQPAKLEDSAVYLCASSRGLAVYQETQYFGPGTRLLVL.

This sequence joins TRBV5-1 and TRBJ2-1; TCRdb calls TRBD1, which cannot be checked without DNA. The length of the CDR3 is 15 residues. Germline CDR1 reads SGHRS; CDR2 reads YFSETQ. This CDR3 is CASSYRDSSWNEQFF.

The chain couples TRBV3-1 to TRBJ2-1; TCRdb returns TRBD1, unconfirmable since there is no DNA. The length of the CDR3 is 15 residues. Looked up from germline, CDR1 is LGHDT and CDR2 is YNNKEL (reference sequence). The CDR3: CASSPGTGEYNEQFF.

The chain carries TRBV28 and TRBJ2-7; as DNA is missing, the TRBD2 call by TCRdb cannot be tested. This CDR3 has 19 amino acids. Germline V gene data show CDR1 as MDHEN and CDR2 as SYDVKM. The CDR3 protein is CASRRGLAGKPFRTYEQYF. The full variable domain, in which reference TRBV28 and TRBJ2-7 provide the parts outside the CDR3, is DVKVTQSSRYLVKRTGEKVFLECVQDMDHENMFWYRQDPGLGLRLIYFSYDVKMKEKGDIPEGYSVSREKKERFSLILESASTNQTSMYLCASRRGLAGKPFRTYEQYFGPGTRLTVT.

The V call is TRBV4-3, the J call TRBJ2-7; TCRdb's assignment of TRBD1 cannot be checked, as there is no DNA. The CDR3 consists of 15 residues. From germline, CDR1 is LGHNA and CDR2 YSLEER. The CDR3 spells CASSQAGQGAYEQYF.

CDR3 residues: CASSPTRDYNTGELFF. The genes are TRBV7-9 and TRBJ2-2; TCRdb's D gene call, TRBD2, goes unchecked for lack of DNA. The length of the CDR3 is 16 residues. Germline values: CDR1 SEHNR, CDR2 FQNEAQ (reference sequence).

The V and J genes are TRBV12-3 or TRBV12-4 and TRBJ2-1; TCRdb's D gene call, TRBD2, goes unchecked for lack of DNA. The CDR3 consists of 16 residues. CDR3 loop: CASSSGLAASINEQFF.